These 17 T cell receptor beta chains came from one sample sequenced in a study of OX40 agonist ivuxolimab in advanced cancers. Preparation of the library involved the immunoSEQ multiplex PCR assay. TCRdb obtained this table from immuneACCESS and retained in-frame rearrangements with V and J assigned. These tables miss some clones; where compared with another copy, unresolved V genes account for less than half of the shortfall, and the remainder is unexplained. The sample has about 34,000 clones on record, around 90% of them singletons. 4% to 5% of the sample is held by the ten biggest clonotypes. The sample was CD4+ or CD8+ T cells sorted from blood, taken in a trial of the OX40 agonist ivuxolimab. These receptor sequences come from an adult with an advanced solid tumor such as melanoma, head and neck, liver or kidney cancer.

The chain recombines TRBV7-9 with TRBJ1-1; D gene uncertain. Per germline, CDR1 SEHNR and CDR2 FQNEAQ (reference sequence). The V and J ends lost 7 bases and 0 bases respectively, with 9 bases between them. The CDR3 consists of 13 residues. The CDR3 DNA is TGTGCCAGCAATACCGGGGTGAACACTGAAGCTTTCTTT. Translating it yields CASNTGVNTEAFF. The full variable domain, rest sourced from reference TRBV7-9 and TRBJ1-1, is DTGVSQNPRHKITKRGQNVTFRCDPISEHNRLYWYRQTLGQGPEFLTYFQNEAQLEKSRLLSDRFSAERPKGSFSTLEIQRTEQGDSAMYLCASNTGVNTEAFFGQGTRLTVV.

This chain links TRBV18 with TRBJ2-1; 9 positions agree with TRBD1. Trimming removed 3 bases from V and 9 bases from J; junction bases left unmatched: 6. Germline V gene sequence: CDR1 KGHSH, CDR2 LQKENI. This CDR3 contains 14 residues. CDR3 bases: TGTGCCAGCTCACCCGGACAGGGGATAGGTGAGCAGTTCTTC. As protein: CASSPGQGIGEQFF.

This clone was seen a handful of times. The CDR3, as DNA: TGTGCCAGCTCGGAAAGAGGGGTTGAAGCTTTCTTT. Residues: CASSERGVEAFF. This chain connects TRBV28 to TRBJ1-1, with a weak D call TRBD1 (5 bases). The germline V gene encodes CDR1 MDHEN and CDR2 SYDVKM. CDR3 length: 12 residues. V was clipped by 8 bases and J by 7 bases, with 14 bases between them.

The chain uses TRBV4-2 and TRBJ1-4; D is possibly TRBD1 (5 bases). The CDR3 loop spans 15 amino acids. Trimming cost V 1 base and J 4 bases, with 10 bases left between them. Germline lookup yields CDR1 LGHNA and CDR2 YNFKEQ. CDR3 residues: CASSQGWGYNEKLFF. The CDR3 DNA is TGTGCCAGCAGCCAAGGTTGGGGGTATAATGAAAAACTGTTTTTT.

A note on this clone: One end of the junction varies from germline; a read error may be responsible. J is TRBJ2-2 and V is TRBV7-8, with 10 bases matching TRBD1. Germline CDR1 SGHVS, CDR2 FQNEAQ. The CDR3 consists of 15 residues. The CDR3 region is CASSRQGANSGELFF. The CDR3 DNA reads TGTGCCAGCAGCAGACAGGGGGCGAACTCCGGGGAGCTGTTTTTT.

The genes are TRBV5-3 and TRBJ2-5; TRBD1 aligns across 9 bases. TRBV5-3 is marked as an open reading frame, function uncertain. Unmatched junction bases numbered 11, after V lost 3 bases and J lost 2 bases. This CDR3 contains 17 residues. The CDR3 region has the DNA TGTGCCAGAAGCTCCCTATGTAGGGACAGGGTACAAGAGACCCAGTACTTC. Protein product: CARSSLCRDRVQETQYF.

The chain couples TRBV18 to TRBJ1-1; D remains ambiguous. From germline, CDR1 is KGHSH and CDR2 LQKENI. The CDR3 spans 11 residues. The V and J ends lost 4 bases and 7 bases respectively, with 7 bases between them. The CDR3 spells CASSLGDEAFF. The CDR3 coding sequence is TGTGCCAGCTCACTCGGGGATGAAGCTTTCTTT.

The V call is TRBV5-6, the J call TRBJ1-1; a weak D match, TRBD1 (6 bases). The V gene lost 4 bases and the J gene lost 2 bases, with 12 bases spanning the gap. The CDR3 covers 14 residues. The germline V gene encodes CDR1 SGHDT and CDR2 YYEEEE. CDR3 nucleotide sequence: TGTGCCAGCAGCAAATGGACAGTCAACACTGAAGCTTTCTTT. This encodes CASSKWTVNTEAFF. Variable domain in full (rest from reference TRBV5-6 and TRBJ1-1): DAGVTQSPTHLIKTRGQQVTLRCSPKSGHDTVSWYQQALGQGPQFIFQYYEEEERQRGNFPDRFSGHQFPNYSSELNVNALLLGDSALYLCASSKWTVNTEAFFGQGTRLTVV.

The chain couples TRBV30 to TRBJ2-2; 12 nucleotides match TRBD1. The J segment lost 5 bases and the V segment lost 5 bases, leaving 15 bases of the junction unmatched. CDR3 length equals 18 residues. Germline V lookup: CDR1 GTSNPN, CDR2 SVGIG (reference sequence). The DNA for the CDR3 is TGTGCCTGGGGGGGCGGGACAGGGGGCAATGGAGGGACCGGGGAGCTGTTTTTT. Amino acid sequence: CAWGGGTGGNGGTGELFF.

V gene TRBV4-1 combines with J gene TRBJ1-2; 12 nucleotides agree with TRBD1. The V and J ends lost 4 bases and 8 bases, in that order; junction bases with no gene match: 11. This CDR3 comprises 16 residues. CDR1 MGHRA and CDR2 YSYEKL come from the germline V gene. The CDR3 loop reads CASSPLGQGARGGYTF. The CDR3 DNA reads TGCGCCAGCAGCCCACTGGGACAGGGGGCGCGTGGAGGCTACACCTTC.

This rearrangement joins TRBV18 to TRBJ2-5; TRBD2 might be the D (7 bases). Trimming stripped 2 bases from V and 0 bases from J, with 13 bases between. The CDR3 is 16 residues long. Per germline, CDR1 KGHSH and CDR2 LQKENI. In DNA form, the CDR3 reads TGTGCCAGCTCACCAGGTTCGCGGGGGCACCAAGAGACCCAGTACTTC. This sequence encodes CASSPGSRGHQETQYF.

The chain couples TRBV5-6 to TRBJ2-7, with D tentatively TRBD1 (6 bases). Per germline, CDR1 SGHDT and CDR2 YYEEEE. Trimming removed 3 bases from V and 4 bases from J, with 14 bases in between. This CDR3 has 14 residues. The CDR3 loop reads CASSSPGRGYEQYF. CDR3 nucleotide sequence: TGTGCCAGCAGCTCCCCTGGCAGGGGATACGAGCAGTACTTC.

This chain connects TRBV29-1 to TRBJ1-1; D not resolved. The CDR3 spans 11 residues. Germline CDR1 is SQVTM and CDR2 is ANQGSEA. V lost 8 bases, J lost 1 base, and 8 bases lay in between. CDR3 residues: CSPVRNTEAFF. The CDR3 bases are TGCAGCCCCGTGAGGAACACTGAAGCTTTCTTT.

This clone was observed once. In nucleotides, the CDR3 is TGTGCCAGCAGTTACGGCAGGACGGGCACAGATACGCAGTATTTT. Protein sequence: CASSYGRTGTDTQYF. The V gene is TRBV6-5, the J gene TRBJ2-3, with no clear D. Germline CDR1 reads MNHEY; CDR2 reads SVGAGI. The V and J ends lost 2 bases and 1 base respectively, with 10 bases between them. The CDR3 has 15 residues.

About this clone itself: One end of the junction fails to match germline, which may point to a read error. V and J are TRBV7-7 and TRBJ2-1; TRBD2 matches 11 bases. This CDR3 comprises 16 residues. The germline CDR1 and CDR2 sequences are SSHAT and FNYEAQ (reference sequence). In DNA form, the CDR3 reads TGTGCTAGCAGCTCACAGCTAGCGGGAGGCCCCAATGAGCAGTTCTTC. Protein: CASSSQLAGGPNEQFF.

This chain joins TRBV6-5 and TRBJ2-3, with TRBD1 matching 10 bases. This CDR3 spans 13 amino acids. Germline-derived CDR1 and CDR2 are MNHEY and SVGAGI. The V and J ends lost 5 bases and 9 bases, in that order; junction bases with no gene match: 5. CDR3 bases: TGTGCCAGCAGTACGGACAGGGGGGTGACGCAGTATTTT. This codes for CASSTDRGVTQYF.

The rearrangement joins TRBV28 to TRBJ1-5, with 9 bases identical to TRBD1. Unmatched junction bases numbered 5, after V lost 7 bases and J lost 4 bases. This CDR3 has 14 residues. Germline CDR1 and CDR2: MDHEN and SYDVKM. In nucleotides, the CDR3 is TGTGCCAGCATTAGGGACAGGGTGAATCAGCCCCAGCATTTT. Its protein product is CASIRDRVNQPQHF.